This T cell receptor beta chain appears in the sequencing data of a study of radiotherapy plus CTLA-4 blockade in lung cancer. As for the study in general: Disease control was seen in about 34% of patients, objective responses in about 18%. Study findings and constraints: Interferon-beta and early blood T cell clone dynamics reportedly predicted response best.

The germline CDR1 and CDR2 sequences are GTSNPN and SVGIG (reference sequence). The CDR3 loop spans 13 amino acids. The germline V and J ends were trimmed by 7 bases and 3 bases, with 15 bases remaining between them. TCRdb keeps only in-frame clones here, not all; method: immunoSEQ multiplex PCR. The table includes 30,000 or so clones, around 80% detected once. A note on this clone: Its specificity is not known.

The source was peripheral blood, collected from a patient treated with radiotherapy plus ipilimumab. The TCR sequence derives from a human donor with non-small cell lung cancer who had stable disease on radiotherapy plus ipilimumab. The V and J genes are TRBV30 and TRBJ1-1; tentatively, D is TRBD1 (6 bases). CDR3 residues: CAFRPTGYTEAFF. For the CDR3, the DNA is TGTGCCTTCCGCCCGACAGGCTACACTGAAGCTTTCTTT.